This T cell receptor (beta chain) was obtained from a study of blood T cells in healthy people across ages. Germline V CDR1 and CDR2: SGHAT, FQDESV (reference sequence). The CDR3 totals 13 residues. With 3 bases removed from V and 3 bases from J, the gap between germline ends came to 9 bases. With a J-beta primer mix and a sample-barcoded 5' primer, a second PCR ran roughly 7 to 11 cycles. TCRdb recomputed calls from the 5' RACE reads with MiXCR, one row per CDR3 protein. The sample comprises roughly 410,000 distinct CDR3 sequences, 52% of which are singletons, and 50% to 65% rests with the top ten. Whole-study findings and limits: Naive T cell percentage showed a strong correlation with the diversity of TCR beta.

This clonotype was observed a few times. Antigen: not known. PBMCs were isolated at a quantity of at least 6 million per sample. The receptor was derived from a man aged 55 to 69 in good health. The specimen was blood. This chain uses TRBV11-1 with TRBJ2-7; no firm D call. The CDR3 reads CASSFRMGYEQYF. For the CDR3, the DNA is TGTGCCAGCAGCTTTCGCATGGGCTACGAGCAGTACTTC.